Sequencing of this T cell receptor (beta chain) was carried out in a study of T cell responses to AZD1222 COVID-19 vaccine. Method: immunoSEQ multiplex PCR; TCRdb's copy keeps in-frame clones and lacks some. Of approximately 190,000 clones in the sample, 80% to 90% are singletons; the top ten hold 2.5% to 3%. The V gene lost 0 bases and the J gene lost 0 bases, with 7 bases spanning the gap. This CDR3 has 15 residues. The germline V gene encodes CDR1 SGHTS and CDR2 YDEGEE. Findings and caveats of the study: Donors were largely white British and mainly female; clonal diversity was possibly underestimated.

In the case of this clone: Its specificity is unknown.

The sample consisted of peripheral blood, taken on day 0 of MenACWY control vaccination. The clonotype originates from an adult in good health. The J gene is TRBJ2-1, the V gene TRBV5-8; D unresolved. CDR3 in DNA: TGTGCCAGCAGCTTGGGAGGAAGCTCCTACAATGAGCAGTTCTTC. Translated: CASSLGGSSYNEQFF.